These T cell receptor beta chains were read from a single sample in a study of blood T cell repertoires in COVID-19. Profiling relied on immunoSEQ multiplex PCR, and the TCRdb table lists in-frame clones only, not all of them. Of roughly 420,000 clones in the sample, around nine tenths are singletons; the top ten hold more than 0.9%. Sequenced: PBMCs or T cells enriched from blood (not recorded which). The receptor source for this set is a woman in her 30s with acute COVID-19. The CDR3 runs from the conserved cysteine through the conserved F or W. The D gene is left open where the match is weak. Clone size appears in some rows only: once, few, many, or a class for an expanded clone.

D: -
size: -
V: TRBV5-6
J: TRBJ1-1
CDR3: CASSLWGGNTEAFF
DNA: TGTGCCAGCAGCTTGTGGGGCGGGAACACTGAAGCTTTCTTT

D: -
size: -
V: TRBV18
J: TRBJ1-1
CDR3: CASSPPGAGSTEAFF
DNA: TGTGCCAGCTCACCACCGGGGGCAGGGAGCACTGAAGCTTTCTTT

D: -
size: once
V: TRBV2
J: TRBJ1-1
CDR3: CASTTGMNTEAFF
DNA: TGTGCCAGCACCACAGGCATGAACACTGAAGCTTTCTTT

D: TRBD1
size: -
V: TRBV4-1
J: TRBJ1-2
CDR3: CASSRSQGADGYTF
DNA: TGCGCCAGCAGCCGGTCACAGGGGGCGGATGGCTACACCTTC

D: TRBD1
size: -
V: TRBV7-3
J: TRBJ2-1
CDR3: CASSLTLTGSLDEQFF
DNA: TGTGCCAGCAGCTTAACACTGACAGGGTCTCTGGATGAGCAGTTCTTC

D: -
size: few
V: TRBV30
J: TRBJ1-5
CDR3: CAWSEGRGGAQHF
DNA: TGTGCCTGGAGTGAAGGCCGGGGGGGGGCCCAGCATTTT

D: TRBD1
size: -
V: TRBV28
J: TRBJ2-7
CDR3: CASSFSHLGGHLGYEQYF
DNA: TGTGCCAGCAGTTTTTCACATCTAGGGGGCCATCTGGGCTACGAGCAGTACTTC

D: -
size: -
V: TRBV9
J: TRBJ1-1
CDR3: CASSVGGALGSEAFF
DNA: TGTGCCAGCAGCGTAGGGGGCGCCTTGGGATCTGAAGCTTTCTTT

D: -
size: -
V: TRBV10-3
J: TRBJ2-7
CDR3: CATASGYEQYF
DNA: TGTGCCACCGCTTCAGGCTACGAGCAGTACTTC

D: -
size: -
V: TRBV7-2
J: TRBJ1-6
CDR3: CASSLTGNSPLHF
DNA: TGTGCCAGCAGCTTAACAGGAAATTCACCCCTCCACTTT

D: -
size: -
V: TRBV6-4
J: TRBJ1-1
CDR3: CASSDGQGGEAFF
DNA: TGTGCCAGCAGTGACGGCCAGGGTGGTGAAGCTTTCTTT

D: -
size: -
V: TRBV6-6
J: TRBJ2-6
CDR3: CASSSPGQKGTVLTF
DNA: TGTGCCAGCAGTTCCCCTGGACAGAAGGGTACCGTCCTGACTTTC

D: -
size: few
V: TRBV3-1/TRBV3-2
J: TRBJ2-7
CDR3: CASSQEAQAYSYEQYF
DNA: TGTGCCAGCAGCCAAGAGGCACAGGCTTACTCCTACGAGCAGTACTTC

D: TRBD2
size: -
V: TRBV4-1
J: TRBJ2-7
CDR3: CASSRGLAGAPYEQYF
DNA: TGCGCCAGCAGCCGAGGACTAGCGGGGGCACCCTACGAGCAGTACTTC

D: -
size: -
V: TRBV7-2
J: TRBJ1-1
CDR3: CAGSSPNRNTEAFF
DNA: TGTGCCGGCAGCTCCCCGAACAGGAACACTGAAGCTTTCTTT

D: -
size: few
V: TRBV7-9
J: TRBJ2-3
CDR3: CASSWGGDTQYF
DNA: TGTGCCAGCAGCTGGGGCGGCGATACGCAGTATTTT

D: -
size: -
V: TRBV6-5
J: TRBJ2-7
CDR3: CASSYNRQGSYEQYF
DNA: TGTGCCAGCAGTTACAATCGGCAGGGCTCGTACGAGCAGTACTTC

D: TRBD1
size: few
V: TRBV6-5
J: TRBJ1-2
CDR3: CASNPTGVYGYTF
DNA: TGTGCCAGCAACCCTACAGGGGTCTATGGCTACACCTTC

D: -
size: -
V: TRBV11-3
J: TRBJ2-3
CDR3: CASSWSSQPTDTQYF
DNA: TGTGCCAGCAGCTGGTCGAGCCAACCCACAGATACGCAGTATTTT

D: TRBD1
size: -
V: TRBV30
J: TRBJ2-4
CDR3: CAWSSPGQENIQYF
DNA: TGTGCCTGGAGTTCTCCGGGACAGGAAAACATTCAGTACTTC

D: -
size: -
V: TRBV12-3/TRBV12-4
J: TRBJ2-1
CDR3: CASARNEQFF
DNA: TGTGCCAGCGCTCGGAATGAGCAGTTCTTC

D: -
size: -
V: TRBV18
J: TRBJ1-3
CDR3: CASSPGRRGTGNTIYF
DNA: TGTGCCAGCTCACCGGGTCGACGAGGAACTGGAAACACCATATATTTT

D: -
size: few
V: TRBV11-2
J: TRBJ1-6
CDR3: CASSPNRRLNNSPLHF
DNA: TGTGCCAGCAGCCCAAACAGGAGACTTAATAATTCACCCCTCCACTTT

D: -
size: -
V: TRBV6-5
J: TRBJ1-3
CDR3: CASSRYSGNTIYF
DNA: TGTGCCAGCAGTCGCTACTCTGGAAACACCATATATTTT

D: TRBD1
size: -
V: TRBV19
J: TRBJ2-7
CDR3: CASSIRQGTYEQYF
DNA: TGTGCCAGTAGTATCCGACAGGGCACTTACGAGCAGTACTTC